This TCR beta chain stems from a study of blood T cells in healthy people across ages. V was shortened by 7 bases and J by 13 bases, with 17 bases between the two germline ends. This CDR3 comprises 12 residues. Germline V gene data show CDR1 as MDHEN and CDR2 as SYDVKM. Sample-barcoded 5' priming and a J-beta primer mix drove a second PCR of 7 to 11 cycles. TCRdb used MiXCR to reprocess the 5' RACE reads, holding one entry per CDR3 protein. This sample has approximately 770,000 distinct CDR3 sequences, with about three fifths found just once. Sequencing input: blood. The receptor's source is a young man in good health. V is TRBV28 and J is TRBJ2-1, with D tentatively TRBD2 (5 bases). The CDR3 spells CASIKVGETQFF. CDR3 DNA sequence: TGTGCCAGCATAAAGGTGGGAGAGACCCAGTTCTTC.